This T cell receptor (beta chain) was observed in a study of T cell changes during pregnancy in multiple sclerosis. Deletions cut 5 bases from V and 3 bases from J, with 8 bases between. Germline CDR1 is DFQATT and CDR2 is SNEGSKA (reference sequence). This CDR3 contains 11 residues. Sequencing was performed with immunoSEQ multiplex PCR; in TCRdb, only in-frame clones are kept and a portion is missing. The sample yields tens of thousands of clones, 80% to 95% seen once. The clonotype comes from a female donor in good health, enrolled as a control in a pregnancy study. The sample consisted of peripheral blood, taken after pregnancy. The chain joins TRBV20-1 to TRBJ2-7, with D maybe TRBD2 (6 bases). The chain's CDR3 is CSASGSYEQYF. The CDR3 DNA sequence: TGCAGTGCTTCCGGGAGCTACGAGCAGTACTTC.